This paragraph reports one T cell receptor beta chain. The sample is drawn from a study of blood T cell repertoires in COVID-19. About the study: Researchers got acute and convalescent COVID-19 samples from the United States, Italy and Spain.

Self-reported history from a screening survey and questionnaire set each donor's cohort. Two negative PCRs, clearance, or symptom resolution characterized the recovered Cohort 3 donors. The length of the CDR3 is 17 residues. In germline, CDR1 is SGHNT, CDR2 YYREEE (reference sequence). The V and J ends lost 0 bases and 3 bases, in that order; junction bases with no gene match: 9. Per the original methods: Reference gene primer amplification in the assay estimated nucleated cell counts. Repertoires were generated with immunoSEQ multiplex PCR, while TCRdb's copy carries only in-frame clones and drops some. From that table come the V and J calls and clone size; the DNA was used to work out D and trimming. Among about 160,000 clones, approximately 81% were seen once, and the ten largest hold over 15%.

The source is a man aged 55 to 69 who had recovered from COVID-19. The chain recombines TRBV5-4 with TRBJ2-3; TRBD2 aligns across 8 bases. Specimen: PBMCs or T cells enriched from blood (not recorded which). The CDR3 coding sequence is TGTGCCAGCAGCTTGGAACCTAGCGGGTTGGGGACAGATACGCAGTATTTT. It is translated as CASSLEPSGLGTDTQYF.